The clone carrying this T cell receptor beta chain showed up just a few times. Its specificity is unknown. The data stem from a study of T-cell memory formation after mild COVID-19. Regarding the study as a whole: Day 15 to 85 contracting clones showed balanced CD4/CD8; day 15 to 37 expanders favored CD4+.

The TCR alpha and TCR beta cDNA libraries, bearing sample barcodes and UMIs, were generated by 5'RACE using constant-segment primers. Via MiXCR, TCRdb re-called the 5' RACE reads, giving one row per CDR3 protein. The table records roughly 610,000 distinct CDR3 sequences, 17% of them present only once. Specimen: PBMCs or a T cell subset sorted from them (not recorded which). This clonotype originated in an adult woman who had mild COVID-19 (a few samples of this study predate the infection). Cell type and time point are not known.

The CDR3 reads CASSLGGDGYEQYF. CDR3 bases: TGTGCCAGCAGCTTGGGAGGGGATGGGTACGAGCAGTACTTC. The V and J genes are TRBV7-3 and TRBJ2-7; 7 bases align to TRBD2. V shed 3 bases and J 4 bases; nucleotides not matched to a gene: 6. The CDR3 runs 14 residues. The germline V gene encodes CDR1 SGHTA and CDR2 FQGTGA.